These T cell receptor beta chains were read from a single sample in a study of response to subunit inactivated influenza vaccine. Via MiXCR, TCRdb re-called the RT-PCR reads, giving one row per CDR3 protein. The sample lists roughly 650,000 distinct CDR3 sequences, around 15% seen once, with 7.5% to 9% in the top ten. The starting material was PBMCs from blood, obtained 14 days before vaccination. Every receptor here comes from a man aged 50-59 years who received an inactivated influenza vaccine. Both conserved end residues are part of each CDR3. Fields, in order: clone size, D gene, CDR3 length, J gene, V gene, CDR3 protein, CDR3 DNA. D genes are given only for firm matches. The size field is filled for only some rows; it gives once, few, many or a size class.

- | TRBD1 | 12 | TRBJ2-4 | TRBV29-1 | CSVRPGQGIQYF | TGCAGCGTTAGACCGGGACAGGGGATTCAGTACTTC
- | TRBD1 | 16 | TRBJ2-1 | TRBV6-1 | CASVVSGTGGYNEQFF | TGTGCCAGTGTGGTATCCGGGACAGGGGGCTACAATGAGCAGTTCTTC
- | - | 13 | TRBJ1-1 | TRBV7-2 | CASSPRGGGDPFF | TGTGCCAGCAGCCCCCGAGGGGGAGGGGACCCTTTCTTT
few | - | 16 | TRBJ2-1 | TRBV5-1 | CASSLSPGPLPNEQFF | TGCGCCAGCAGCTTGTCTCCGGGTCCCCTCCCGAATGAGCAGTTCTTC
- | - | 19 | TRBJ2-6 | TRBV11-2 | CASSLMAVTFTAGANVLTF | TGTGCCAGCAGCCTCATGGCGGTTACTTTTACTGCTGGGGCCAACGTCCTGACTTTC
few | - | 17 | TRBJ2-7 | TRBV6-1 | CASSGSGRGRTYYEQYF | TGTGCCAGCAGTGGGTCCGGACGGGGTCGGACTTACTACGAGCAGTACTTC
- | - | 13 | TRBJ2-2 | TRBV10-3 | CAISESTSGELFF | TGTGCCATCAGTGAGTCGACAAGCGGGGAGCTGTTTTTT
- | - | 14 | TRBJ2-7 | TRBV5-5 | CASSLHITSYEQYF | TGTGCCAGCAGCTTGCACATCACCTCCTACGAGCAGTACTTC
- | - | 15 | TRBJ2-7 | TRBV20-1 | CSAHPSARPTYEQYF | TGCAGTGCTCACCCCTCGGCTAGGCCTACCTACGAGCAGTACTTC
many | TRBD2 | 16 | TRBJ2-1 | TRBV3-1 | CASSRGLARSHNEQFF | TGTGCCAGCAGCCGAGGACTAGCTCGTAGCCACAATGAGCAGTTCTTC
few | TRBD2 | 15 | TRBJ2-1 | TRBV12-3/TRBV12-4 | CASTKRRLAGEEQFF | TGTGCCAGCACTAAGAGGAGACTAGCGGGAGAAGAGCAGTTCTTC
- | TRBD1 | 14 | TRBJ2-7 | TRBV4-1 | CASSLADRGNEQYF | TGCGCCAGCAGCCTGGCTGACAGGGGCAACGAGCAGTACTTC
- | - | 19 | TRBJ2-5 | TRBV12-3/TRBV12-4 | CASSFDRLPGGGLEETQYF | TGTGCCAGCAGTTTCGATCGCCTCCCAGGGGGTGGACTAGAGGAGACCCAGTACTTC
many | TRBD2 | 17 | TRBJ2-7 | TRBV27 | CASSRLAGGTTSYEQYF | TGTGCCAGCAGTAGACTAGCGGGGGGAACAACCTCCTACGAGCAGTACTTC
few | - | 14 | TRBJ1-6 | TRBV3-1 | CASSHGSDYSPLHF | TGTGCCAGCAGCCACGGGTCGGACTATTCACCCCTCCACTTT
- | TRBD2 | 20 | TRBJ2-3 | TRBV4-1 | CASSQDRLAGGPRSRDTQYF | TGCGCCAGCAGCCAAGATCGTTTAGCGGGGGGGCCCCGGTCAAGAGATACGCAGTATTTT
few | - | 19 | TRBJ2-7 | TRBV28 | CASSLLLFRNHGGSYEQYF | TGTGCCAGCAGTTTACTCCTGTTCCGGAACCATGGGGGATCCTACGAGCAGTACTTC
once | - | 14 | TRBJ1-6 | TRBV4-2 | CASSRGPGNSPLHF | TGTGCCAGCAGCCGGGGGCCGGGGAATTCACCCCTCCACTTT
- | - | 14 | TRBJ1-2 | TRBV4-2 | CASSQDTHNYGYTF | TGTGCCAGCAGCCAAGATACACATAACTATGGCTACACCTTC
once | - | 16 | TRBJ2-3 | TRBV21-1 | CASSKGAPGNRDTQYF | TGTGCCAGCAGCAAAGGTGCCCCGGGCAACCGAGATACGCAGTATTTT
- | - | 14 | TRBJ1-1 | TRBV3-1 | CASSQELKNTEAFF | TGTGCCAGCAGCCAAGAACTGAAGAACACTGAAGCTTTCTTT
- | - | 16 | TRBJ1-4 | TRBV9 | CASSSDMTSPQEKLFF | TGTGCCAGCAGCTCGGACATGACGTCCCCCCAAGAAAAACTGTTTTTT
- | - | 16 | TRBJ2-7 | TRBV12-5 | CASGLSRGTYPYEQYF | TGTGCTAGTGGTTTATCTCGGGGGACATACCCCTACGAGCAGTACTTC
few | - | 14 | TRBJ1-3 | TRBV12-3/TRBV12-4 | CASSLRVPGNTIYF | TGTGCCAGCAGTTTAAGGGTACCTGGAAACACCATATATTTT
many | - | 14 | TRBJ1-1 | TRBV15 | CATSSTTGNTEAFF | TGTGCCACCAGCAGCACGACAGGTAACACTGAAGCTTTCTTT
many | TRBD1 | 17 | TRBJ2-3 | TRBV24-1 | CATSDLFSTGGPDTQYF | TGTGCCACCAGTGATTTGTTTTCGACAGGGGGTCCAGATACGCAGTATTTT
few | - | 14 | TRBJ1-2 | TRBV12-3/TRBV12-4 | CASSLSAGEYGYTF | TGTGCCAGCAGTTTATCCGCGGGGGAATATGGCTACACCTTC